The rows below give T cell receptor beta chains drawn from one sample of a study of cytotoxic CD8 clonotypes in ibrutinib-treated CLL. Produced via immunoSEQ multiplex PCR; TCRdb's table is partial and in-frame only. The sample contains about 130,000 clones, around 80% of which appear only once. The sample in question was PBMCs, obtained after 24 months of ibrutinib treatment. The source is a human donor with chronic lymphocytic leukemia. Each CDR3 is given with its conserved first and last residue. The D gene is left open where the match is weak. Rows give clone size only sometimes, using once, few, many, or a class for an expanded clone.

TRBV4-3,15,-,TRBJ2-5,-,CASSQGWGYQETQYF,TGCGCCAGCAGCCAAGGTTGGGGGTACCAAGAGACCCAGTACTTC
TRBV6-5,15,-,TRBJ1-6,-,CASSYSGGSNSPLHF,TGTGCCAGCAGTTACTCCGGGGGTAGTAATTCACCCCTCCACTTT
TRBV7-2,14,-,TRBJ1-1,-,CASSLALGETEAFF,TGTGCCAGCAGCTTAGCGCTGGGAGAGACTGAAGCTTTCTTT
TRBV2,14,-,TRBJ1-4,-,CASSEGFGDEKLFF,TGTGCCAGCAGTGAAGGGTTCGGGGATGAAAAACTGTTTTTT
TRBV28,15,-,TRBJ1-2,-,CASSFPAAVNYGYTF,TGTGCCAGCAGTTTCCCCGCCGCGGTTAACTATGGCTACACCTTC
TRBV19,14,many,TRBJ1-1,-,CASSSPGRLTEAFF,TGTGCCAGTAGTTCCCCGGGACGGCTCACTGAAGCTTTCTTT
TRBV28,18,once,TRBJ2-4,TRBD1,CASSSQPGQELAKNIQYF,TGTGCCAGCAGTTCACAACCTGGACAGGAGCTAGCCAAAAACATTCAGTACTTC
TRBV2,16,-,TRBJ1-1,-,CASRGEPTTLNTEAFF,TGTGCCAGCAGAGGAGAGCCGACGACATTGAACACTGAAGCTTTCTTT
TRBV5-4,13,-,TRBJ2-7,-,CASSREPGYEQYF,TGTGCCAGCAGTCGTGAGCCGGGCTACGAGCAGTACTTC
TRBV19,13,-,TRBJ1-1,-,CASNMGAGYHAFF,TGTGCCAGTAATATGGGAGCAGGGTACCATGCTTTCTTT
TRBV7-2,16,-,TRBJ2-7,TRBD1,CASSLAGQALPYEQYF,TGTGCCAGCAGCTTAGCGGGACAGGCCCTTCCCTACGAGCAGTACTTC
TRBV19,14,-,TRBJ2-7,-,CASSIQQGTYEQYF,TGTGCCAGTAGTATCCAACAGGGAACCTACGAGCAGTACTTC
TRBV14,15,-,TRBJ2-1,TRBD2,CASSQVSGGPYEQFF,TGTGCCAGCAGCCAAGTTAGCGGGGGCCCTTATGAGCAGTTCTTC
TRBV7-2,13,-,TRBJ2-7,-,CASSRSVSYEQYF,TGTGCCAGCAGTCGAAGCGTCTCCTACGAGCAGTACTTC
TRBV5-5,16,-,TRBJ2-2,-,CASSLVRGRDTGELFF,TGTGCCAGCAGCTTGGTACGGGGGCGAGACACCGGGGAGCTGTTTTTT
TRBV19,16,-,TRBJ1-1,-,CASSSLGEGGGTEAFF,TGTGCCAGTAGTTCGCTGGGGGAAGGGGGTGGCACTGAAGCTTTCTTT
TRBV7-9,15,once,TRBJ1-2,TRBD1,CASSSGQPGDYGYTF,TGTGCCAGCAGCTCGGGACAGCCGGGAGACTATGGCTACACCTTC
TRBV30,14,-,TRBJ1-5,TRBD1,CAWSRDRGVQPQHF,TGTGCCTGGAGTAGAGACAGGGGAGTTCAGCCCCAGCATTTT
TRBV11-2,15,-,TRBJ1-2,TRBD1,CASSWGQGTNYGYTF,TGTGCCAGCAGCTGGGGACAGGGGACTAACTATGGCTACACCTTC
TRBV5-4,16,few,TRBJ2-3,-,CASSPSFRALGDTQYF,TGTGCCAGCAGCCCCTCATTTCGGGCCCTCGGAGATACGCAGTATTTT